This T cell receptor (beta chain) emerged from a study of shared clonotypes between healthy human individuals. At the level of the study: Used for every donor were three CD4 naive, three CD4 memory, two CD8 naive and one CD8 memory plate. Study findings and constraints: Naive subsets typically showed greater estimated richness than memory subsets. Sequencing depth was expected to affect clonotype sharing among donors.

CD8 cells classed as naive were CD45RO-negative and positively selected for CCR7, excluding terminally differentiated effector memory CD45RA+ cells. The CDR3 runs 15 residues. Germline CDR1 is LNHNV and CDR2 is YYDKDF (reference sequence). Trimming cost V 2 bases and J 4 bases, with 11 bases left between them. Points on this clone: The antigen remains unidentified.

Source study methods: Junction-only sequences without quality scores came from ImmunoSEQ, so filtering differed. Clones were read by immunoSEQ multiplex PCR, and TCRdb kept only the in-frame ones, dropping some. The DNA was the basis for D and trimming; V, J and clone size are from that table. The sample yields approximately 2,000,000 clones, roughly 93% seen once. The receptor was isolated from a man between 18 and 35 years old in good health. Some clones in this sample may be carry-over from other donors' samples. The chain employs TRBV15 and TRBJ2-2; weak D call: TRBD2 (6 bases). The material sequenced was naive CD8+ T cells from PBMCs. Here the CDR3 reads CATSRSDGGTGELFF. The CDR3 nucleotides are TGTGCCACCAGCAGATCGGACGGGGGCACCGGGGAGCTGTTTTTT.